The source of this T cell receptor beta chain is a study of early T cells in non-severe SARS-CoV-2 infection. In germline, CDR1 is ENHRY, CDR2 SYGVKD. Unmatched junction bases numbered 16, after V lost 3 bases and J lost 5 bases. The CDR3 contains 18 residues. Using its own MiXCR run on the 5' RACE reads, TCRdb lists one record per CDR3 protein. The data hold 95,000 to 120,000 distinct CDR3 sequences, with about 12% observed a single time. This clonotype occurred a few times. The chain carries TRBV10-3 and TRBJ2-7; the match to TRBD1 covers 10 bases. This clonotype was sampled from an adult who was a healthcare worker with PCR-confirmed SARS-CoV-2 infection or an uninfected control (not recorded which). What was sequenced was whole blood. Here the CDR3 DNA reads TGTGCCATCAGTGATTCTCCCGTCCGGACCGGGACAGGGGACGAGCAGTACTTC. Protein product: CAISDSPVRTGTGDEQYF.